These T cell receptor beta chains were read from a single sample in a study of T cells in Graves' hyperthyroidism and ophthalmopathy. One entry per CDR3 protein, called by TCRdb with MiXCR from the multiplex PCR reads. This sample has about 610,000 distinct CDR3 sequences; 46% occur once, and the top ten carry about 8.3%. The specimen sequenced was peripheral blood or thyroid tissue (not recorded which). The receptors were sampled from a woman younger than 30 with Graves' hyperthyroidism. The CDR3 runs from the conserved cysteine through the conserved F or W. The D gene is left open where the match is weak. Not all rows give a size; the values are once, few, many and, for expanded clones, a class.

v_gene	abundance	d_gene	j_gene	CDR3aa	CDR3nt
TRBV2	.	.	TRBJ2-5	CASSRIGDVKTQYF	TGTGCCAGCAGCCGGATCGGAGATGTAAAGACCCAGTACTTC
TRBV7-4	.	TRBD2	TRBJ2-7	CASSLAGLKGEQYF	TGTGCCAGCAGTTTAGCGGGACTAAAGGGGGAGCAGTACTTC
TRBV7-2	.	.	TRBJ1-1	CASSSRVVHTGAFF	TGTGCCAGCAGCTCCAGGGTTGTTCACACTGGAGCTTTCTTT
TRBV9	many	.	TRBJ1-5	CASSVGQGRGQPQHF	TGTGCCAGCAGCGTAGGGCAGGGACGGGGACAGCCCCAGCATTTT
TRBV20-1	.	.	TRBJ2-5	CSAVGQYF	TGCAGTGCCGTTGGACAGTACTTC
TRBV20-1	many	TRBD1	TRBJ1-1	CSASGRSDRGQNTEAFF	TGCAGTGCTAGTGGCCGATCGGACAGGGGGCAGAACACTGAAGCTTTCTTT
TRBV7-3	.	TRBD2	TRBJ2-2	CASSLYGLAGGLSTGELFF	TGTGCCAGCAGCTTATATGGACTAGCGGGAGGGTTGTCCACCGGGGAGCTGTTTTTT
TRBV12-3/TRBV12-4	.	TRBD1	TRBJ1-5	CASSLDRGGGQPQHF	TGTGCCAGCAGTTTAGACAGGGGGGGGGGGCAGCCCCAGCATTTT
TRBV9	many	.	TRBJ1-6	CASSGETGRSPLHF	TGTGCCAGCAGCGGGGAAACAGGTCGGTCACCCCTCCACTTT
TRBV9	few	.	TRBJ2-7	CASSVQGFGYEQYF	TGTGCCAGCAGCGTACAGGGATTCGGCTACGAGCAGTACTTC
TRBV5-6	many	TRBD2	TRBJ2-2	CASSSSLAGANTGELFF	TGTGCCAGCAGCTCGTCGCTAGCGGGAGCGAACACCGGGGAGCTGTTTTTT
TRBV24-1	few	TRBD1	TRBJ1-2	CATPPRTGVDGYTF	TGTGCCACCCCTCCTAGGACAGGGGTGGATGGCTACACCTTC
TRBV7-9	many	.	TRBJ1-1	CASSSSGGAEAFF	TGTGCCAGCAGCAGCTCCGGGGGCGCTGAAGCTTTCTTT
TRBV20-1	once	TRBD2	TRBJ2-3	CSASPTSGRPTDTQYF	TGCAGTGCAAGCCCGACTAGCGGGAGGCCCACAGATACGCAGTATTTT
TRBV29-1	.	.	TRBJ1-1	CSVIPWTQTNTEAFF	TGCAGCGTTATACCCTGGACACAGACGAACACTGAAGCTTTCTTT
TRBV20-1	many	.	TRBJ2-7	CSALRESYEQYF	TGCAGTGCCCTACGGGAGTCCTACGAGCAGTACTTC
TRBV6-5	few	.	TRBJ2-5	CASSYSDSNQPQYF	TGTGCCAGCAGTTACAGTGATAGCAATCAGCCCCAGTACTTC
TRBV2	many	.	TRBJ1-2	CASRASGTENYGYTF	TGTGCCAGCAGGGCTTCCGGGACCGAAAACTATGGCTACACCTTC
TRBV6-1	many	.	TRBJ1-1	CASRTTPTTNTEAFF	TGTGCCAGCAGAACCACCCCGACAACCAACACTGAAGCTTTCTTT
TRBV20-1	many	.	TRBJ1-2	CSASPGTSGYTF	TGCAGTGCTAGCCCCGGGACCAGTGGCTACACCTTC
TRBV2	.	TRBD1	TRBJ1-1	CASSRDRDFTEAFF	TGTGCCAGCAGTAGGGACAGGGACTTTACTGAAGCTTTCTTT
TRBV2	.	.	TRBJ2-7	CASSARDPSSYEQYF	TGTGCCAGCAGTGCTAGGGACCCGAGCTCCTACGAGCAGTACTTC
TRBV25-1	.	TRBD1	TRBJ1-1	CASSDPTGTEAFF	TGTGCCAGCAGTGACCCGACAGGGACGGAAGCTTTCTTT
TRBV20-1	.	TRBD1	TRBJ1-2	CSASSQASGQGGGYTF	TGCAGTGCCAGCAGCCAAGCCTCCGGACAGGGCGGTGGCTACACCTTC
TRBV9	many	TRBD1	TRBJ1-2	CASSVDRDRLYGYTF	TGTGCCAGCAGCGTAGACCGGGACAGGTTATATGGCTACACCTTC
TRBV18	.	TRBD2	TRBJ2-7	CASSPSGSGDEQYF	TGTGCCAGCTCTCCCAGCGGGAGCGGCGACGAGCAGTACTTC
TRBV19	.	.	TRBJ2-5	CASSGGLPHQETQYF	TGTGCCAGTAGCGGGGGTCTACCCCACCAAGAGACCCAGTACTTC
TRBV15	.	.	TRBJ2-7	CATSRGSGSTIYEQYF	TGTGCCACCAGCAGAGGGAGCGGATCTACCATCTACGAGCAGTACTTC
TRBV29-1	.	TRBD1	TRBJ2-7	CSVEEGQATEQYF	TGCAGCGTTGAAGAGGGACAGGCCACCGAGCAGTACTTC
TRBV20-1	many	.	TRBJ2-5	CSASETDKETQYF	TGCAGTGCTAGCGAGACCGACAAAGAGACCCAGTACTTC
TRBV18	.	TRBD1	TRBJ2-7	CASSPFRGPSYEQYF	TGTGCCAGCTCACCTTTCAGGGGGCCCTCCTACGAGCAGTACTTC
TRBV19	many	.	TRBJ2-7	CASSKPSRGGYEQYF	TGTGCCAGTAGTAAACCATCCAGGGGTGGCTACGAGCAGTACTTC
TRBV5-1	many	.	TRBJ1-1	CASSLAWGHFTEAFF	TGCGCCAGCAGCTTGGCTTGGGGGCATTTCACTGAAGCTTTCTTT
TRBV7-8	many	.	TRBJ1-1	CASSLGRVGFPEAFF	TGTGCCAGCAGCTTAGGTCGGGTGGGGTTCCCTGAAGCTTTCTTT
TRBV2	.	.	TRBJ2-7	CASRDFHEQYF	TGTGCCAGCAGGGATTTCCACGAGCAGTACTTC